This TCR beta chain was identified during a study of blood T cell repertoires in COVID-19. Study as a whole: The samples span acute and convalescent COVID-19 from the United States, Italy and Spain. The cDNA or gDNA used as material had been derived from T cells, B-cell-depleted T cells, or PBMCs.

In the original processing: Estimates of nucleated cell counts were drawn from the amplification of reference gene primers. Clones were sequenced by immunoSEQ multiplex PCR, and TCRdb holds only the in-frame ones, with some missing. The V and J calls and clone size were taken over from that table, and D and trimming were inferred from the DNA. The sample has tens of thousands of clones; approximately 81% are singletons. V lost 1 base and J lost 2, with 17 bases in between. The CDR3 runs to 17 residues. Germline V CDR1 and CDR2: LNHDA, SQIVND (reference sequence). The clonotype was recovered from a human donor in a cohort sampled during active COVID-19. The rearrangement links TRBV19 to TRBJ1-2; TRBD1 is a possible D gene (6 bases). The sample consisted of peripheral blood. As DNA, the CDR3 is TGTGCCAGTAGTATAGTAGTTTTATTAGGACAGAACTATGGCTACACCTTC. As protein: CASSIVVLLGQNYGYTF.